This T cell receptor beta chain was found in a study of PD-1 blockade in classical Hodgkin lymphoma. Method: immunoSEQ multiplex PCR; TCRdb's copy keeps in-frame clones and lacks some. The table has around 13,000 clones, around 76% seen once; the top ten hold roughly 4%. As for this clone: Its target is not known.

All trial patients relapsed after autologous stem cell transplantation. Study-wide results and limits: Those achieving complete response showed baseline diversity like newly diagnosed patients. Only CD4+ TCR diversity, not CD8+, had risen significantly by C4D1. TCR diversity at baseline was reported to be reduced in newly diagnosed patients relative to healthy donors.

Specimen: peripheral blood mononuclear cells (PBMCs), collected at baseline. This receptor was taken from a human donor with classical Hodgkin lymphoma.

The CDR3 sequence: CATSVPSESPKRETQYF. CDR3 bases: TGTGCCACCAGTGTTCCTTCCGAATCCCCTAAAAGAGAGACCCAGTACTTC. The rearrangement joins TRBV15 to TRBJ2-5; D ambiguous. The CDR3 length is 17 residues. Germline lookup yields CDR1 LNHNV and CDR2 YYDKDF (reference sequence). The V and J ends lost 6 bases and 4 bases respectively, with 24 bases between them.